These T cell receptor beta chains were read from a single sample in a study of cytomegalovirus exposure and HLA in healthy donors. TCRdb's table, derived via immunoSEQ multiplex PCR, lists solely in-frame clones and lacks some. The data show approximately 20,000 clones, 95% to 97% seen once. Sequenced: PBMCs. All receptors come from a young man in good health and CMV-seropositive. Each CDR3 is given with its conserved first and last residue. Each record gives: clone size, D gene, V gene, J gene, CDR3 protein, CDR3 DNA. The D gene is left open where the match is weak. Size is stated for part of the rows, as once, few or many counts, or as a class when the clone is expanded.

once	NA	TRBV7-2	TRBJ2-3	CASSPRAAGGNTQYF	TGTGCCAGCAGCCCCCGCGCGGCCGGAGGAAATACGCAGTATTTT
NA	TRBD2	TRBV2	TRBJ2-4	CAGAGTGIQYF	TGTGCCGGAGCGGGGACGGGCATTCAGTACTTC
NA	NA	TRBV6-5	TRBJ2-3	CASRSTAHTQYF	TGTGCCAGCAGGTCGACTGCACATACGCAGTATTTT
NA	NA	TRBV6-1	TRBJ2-7	CASSLGPAYEQYF	TGTGCCAGCAGCCTGGGCCCCGCCTACGAGCAGTACTTC
NA	NA	TRBV28	TRBJ1-2	CASSFLQGVNYGYTF	TGTGCCAGCAGTTTTCTTCAAGGGGTGAACTATGGCTACACCTTC
NA	NA	TRBV6-5	TRBJ1-5	CASSYYRGQPQHF	TGTGCCAGCAGTTACTATCGGGGGCAGCCCCAGCATTTT
NA	NA	TRBV6-5	TRBJ1-1	CASSFGNTEAFF	TGTGCCAGCAGTTTCGGGAACACTGAAGCTTTCTTT
NA	NA	TRBV28	TRBJ2-2	CASSSLPRELFF	TGTGCCAGCAGTTCCCTCCCCCGGGAGCTGTTTTTT
NA	NA	TRBV30	TRBJ2-7	CAWSGGRKQYF	TGTGCCTGGAGTGGGGGGAGGAAGCAGTACTTC
NA	NA	TRBV5-1	TRBJ2-5	CASSANPPGQPNQETQYF	TGCGCCAGCAGCGCAAACCCACCGGGACAACCAAACCAAGAGACCCAGTACTTC
NA	NA	TRBV12-1	TRBJ1-2	CASGLDRAYGYTF	TGTGCCAGCGGCCTGGACAGGGCATATGGCTACACCTTC
NA	TRBD1	TRBV4-3	TRBJ1-2	CASSQEVRDRVHGYTF	TGCGCCAGCAGCCAAGAAGTTCGGGACAGGGTTCATGGCTACACCTTC
NA	NA	TRBV11-1	TRBJ2-1	CASSIGPEDNEQFF	TGTGCCAGCAGCATAGGGCCGGAGGACAATGAGCAGTTCTTC
NA	TRBD1	TRBV30	TRBJ2-5	CAWSLNRGRVETQYF	TGTGCCTGGAGCCTCAACAGGGGTCGCGTAGAGACCCAGTACTTC
NA	TRBD2	TRBV13	TRBJ2-5	CASSNGGAANRETQYF	TGTGCCAGCAGCAACGGGGGGGCCGCGAATCGGGAGACCCAGTACTTC
NA	TRBD1	TRBV29-1	TRBJ2-7	CSVPGQGSEQYF	TGCAGCGTTCCGGGACAGGGATCCGAGCAGTACTTC
NA	NA	TRBV6-6	TRBJ2-7	CASSYSGAGVAYEQYF	TGTGCCAGCAGTTACTCGGGGGCGGGAGTGGCCTACGAGCAGTACTTC